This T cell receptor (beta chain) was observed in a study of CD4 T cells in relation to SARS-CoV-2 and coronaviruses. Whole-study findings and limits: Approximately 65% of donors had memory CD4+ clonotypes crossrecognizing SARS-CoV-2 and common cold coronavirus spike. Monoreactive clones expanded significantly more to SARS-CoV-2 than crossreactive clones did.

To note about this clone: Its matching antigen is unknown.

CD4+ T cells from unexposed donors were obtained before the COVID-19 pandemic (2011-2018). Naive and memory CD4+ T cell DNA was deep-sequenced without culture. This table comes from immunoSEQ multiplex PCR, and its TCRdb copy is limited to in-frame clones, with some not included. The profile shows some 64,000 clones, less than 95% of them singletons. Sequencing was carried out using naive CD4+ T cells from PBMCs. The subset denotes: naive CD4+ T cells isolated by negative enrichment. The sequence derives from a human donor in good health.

The CDR3 nucleotides read TGTGCCAGCATTAGTAGCGGGACAGCCTACAATGAGCAGTTCTTC. This encodes CASISSGTAYNEQFF. The V call is TRBV2, the J call TRBJ2-1, with D possibly matching TRBD2 (8 bases). The germline gives CDR1 SNHLY, CDR2 FYNNEI. The length of the CDR3 is 15 residues. Trimming removed 7 bases at V and 2 bases at J, with 15 bases between.